A selection of T cell receptor beta chains follows, all from one sample in a study of monozygotic twins with inflammatory bowel disease. Using the 5' RACE reads, TCRdb records one entry per CDR3 protein without DNA. The sample includes under 200,000 distinct CDR3 sequences. Material for sequencing was blood. The receptors originated from a human donor with ulcerative colitis or Crohn's disease, or a healthy co-twin of an affected twin (not recorded which). Both conserved end residues are part of each CDR3. Fields, in order: V gene, J gene, CDR3 protein.

TRBV5-1,TRBJ1-2,CASSLTTGFYGYTF
TRBV12-3/TRBV12-4,TRBJ2-7,CASSLEIAVSYEQYF
TRBV7-3,TRBJ2-1,CASSREGANRGNEQFF
TRBV4-1,TRBJ1-1,CASSRAQGGFAEAFF
TRBV11-2,TRBJ2-5,CASSFGGLAGVQETQYF
TRBV29-1,TRBJ2-1,CSVEQTSSSYNEQFF
TRBV20-1,TRBJ2-1,CSARKGASGILNEQFF
TRBV12-3/TRBV12-4,TRBJ2-1,CASSFNRENEQFF
TRBV5-1,TRBJ1-1,CASSLDRGFAEAFF
TRBV5-1,TRBJ2-7,CASSLVPHNWDYEQYF
TRBV6-2/TRBV6-3,TRBJ1-1,CASSPVGEGTEAFF
TRBV6-1,TRBJ2-1,CASSPVSGFSYNEQFF
TRBV4-3,TRBJ2-5,CASSQDLTVRGETQYF
TRBV7-9,TRBJ2-7,CASSSDLTGISYEQYF
TRBV13,TRBJ2-3,CASSAATAGQSTDTQYF
TRBV12-3/TRBV12-4,TRBJ1-3,CASSLASGNTIYF
TRBV3-1,TRBJ2-1,CASSHLDRVSYNEQFF
TRBV11-2,TRBJ2-1,CASSFRQGSTPEQFF
TRBV20-1,TRBJ1-1,CSARDWVNTEAFF
TRBV28,TRBJ2-1,CASSPDRGEYNEQFF
TRBV6-1,TRBJ2-3,CASSPPQRRVTDTQYF
TRBV29-1,TRBJ2-7,CSVGYRGLFEQYF
TRBV11-2,TRBJ1-1,CASSLDRGTEAFF
TRBV6-2/TRBV6-3,TRBJ2-1,CASSRFSGEKFF
TRBV20-1,TRBJ2-7,CSASRAYEQYF
TRBV18,TRBJ2-3,CASSPRQGISDTQYF
TRBV5-5,TRBJ1-1,CASSQHDVGPNTEAFF
TRBV29-1,TRBJ2-7,CSVEAGGGKGQYF
TRBV20-1,TRBJ2-7,CSARLFGRIAGSLSYEQYF
TRBV19,TRBJ1-5,CASSGTQGGFDQPQHF
TRBV7-2,TRBJ2-2,CASSPGTRYTGELFF
TRBV11-2,TRBJ2-1,CASSLEPPYNEQFF
TRBV19,TRBJ2-2,CASKGQTNTGELFF
TRBV4-3,TRBJ1-2,CASSKIPEFYGYTF
TRBV18,TRBJ1-1,CASSPPSGSTEAFF